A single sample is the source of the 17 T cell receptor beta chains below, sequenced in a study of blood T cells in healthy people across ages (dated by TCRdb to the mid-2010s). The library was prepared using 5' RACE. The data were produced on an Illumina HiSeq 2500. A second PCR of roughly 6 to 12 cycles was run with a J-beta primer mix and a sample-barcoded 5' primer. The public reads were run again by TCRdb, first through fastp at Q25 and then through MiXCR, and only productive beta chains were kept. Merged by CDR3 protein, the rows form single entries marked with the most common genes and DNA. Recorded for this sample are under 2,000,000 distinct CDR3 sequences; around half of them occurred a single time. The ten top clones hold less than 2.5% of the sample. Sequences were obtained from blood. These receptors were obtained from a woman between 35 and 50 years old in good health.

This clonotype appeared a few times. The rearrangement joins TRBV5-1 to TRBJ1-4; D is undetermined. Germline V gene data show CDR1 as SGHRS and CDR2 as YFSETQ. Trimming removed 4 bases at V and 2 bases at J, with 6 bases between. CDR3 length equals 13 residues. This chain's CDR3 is CASSDWTNEKLFF. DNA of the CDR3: TGCGCCAGCAGCGATTGGACTAATGAAAAACTGTTTTTT.

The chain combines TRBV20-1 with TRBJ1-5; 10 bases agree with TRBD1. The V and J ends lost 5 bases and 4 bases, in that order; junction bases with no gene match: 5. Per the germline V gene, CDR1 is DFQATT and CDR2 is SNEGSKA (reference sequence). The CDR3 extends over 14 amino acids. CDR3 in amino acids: CSAGGQGQNQPQHF. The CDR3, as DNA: TGCAGTGCTGGGGGACAGGGGCAGAATCAGCCCCAGCATTTT.

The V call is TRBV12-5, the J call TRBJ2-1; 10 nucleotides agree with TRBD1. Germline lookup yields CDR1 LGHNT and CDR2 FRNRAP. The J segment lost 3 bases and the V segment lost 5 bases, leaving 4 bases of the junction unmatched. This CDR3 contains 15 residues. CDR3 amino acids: CASGPGQGGYNEQFF. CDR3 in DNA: TGTGCTAGTGGTCCTGGACAGGGGGGCTACAATGAGCAGTTCTTC.

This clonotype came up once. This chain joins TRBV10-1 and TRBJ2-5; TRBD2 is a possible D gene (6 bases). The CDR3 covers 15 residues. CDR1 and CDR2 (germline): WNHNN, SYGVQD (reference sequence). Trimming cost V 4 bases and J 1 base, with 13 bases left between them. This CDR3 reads CASSGDAGSQETQYF. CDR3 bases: TGCGCCAGCAGTGGGGACGCGGGGAGCCAAGAGACCCAGTACTTC.

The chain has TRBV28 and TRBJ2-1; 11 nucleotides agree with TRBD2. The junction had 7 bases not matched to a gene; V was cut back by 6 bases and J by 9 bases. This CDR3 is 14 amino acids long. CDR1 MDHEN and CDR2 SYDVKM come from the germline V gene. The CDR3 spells CASSLAGGSFEQFF. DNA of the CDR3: TGTGCCAGCAGCTTAGCGGGGGGGTCGTTTGAGCAGTTCTTC.

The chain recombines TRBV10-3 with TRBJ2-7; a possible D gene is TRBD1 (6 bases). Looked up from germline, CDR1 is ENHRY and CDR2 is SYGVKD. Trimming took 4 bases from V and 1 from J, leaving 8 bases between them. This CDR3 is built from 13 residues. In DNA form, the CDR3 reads TGTGCCATCAGTGTTGGACAGTCCTACGAGCAGTACTTC. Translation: CAISVGQSYEQYF.

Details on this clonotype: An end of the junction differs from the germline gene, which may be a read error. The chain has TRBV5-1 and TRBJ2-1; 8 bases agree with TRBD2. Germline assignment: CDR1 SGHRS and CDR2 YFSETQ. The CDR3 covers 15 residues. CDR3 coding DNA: TGTGCCAGCTCAGGCGGGAGGAGCTCCTACAATGAGCAGTTCTTC. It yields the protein CASSGGRSSYNEQFF.

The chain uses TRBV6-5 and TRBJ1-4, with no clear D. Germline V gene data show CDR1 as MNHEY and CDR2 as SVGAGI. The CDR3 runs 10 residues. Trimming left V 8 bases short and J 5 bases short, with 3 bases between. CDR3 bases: TGTGCCAGCGGAAATGAAAAACTGTTTTTT. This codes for CASGNEKLFF.

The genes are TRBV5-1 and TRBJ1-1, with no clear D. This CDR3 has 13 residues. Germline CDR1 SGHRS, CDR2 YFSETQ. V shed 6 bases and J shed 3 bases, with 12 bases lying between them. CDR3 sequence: CASKRISDTEAFF. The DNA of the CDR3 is TGCGCCAGCAAACGGATCAGTGACACTGAAGCTTTCTTT.

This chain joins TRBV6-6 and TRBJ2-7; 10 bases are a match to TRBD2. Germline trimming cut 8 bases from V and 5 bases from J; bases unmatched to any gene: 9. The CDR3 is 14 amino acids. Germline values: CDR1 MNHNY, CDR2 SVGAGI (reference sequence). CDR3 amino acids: CASWNSGGSDEQYF. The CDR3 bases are TGTGCCAGCTGGAATAGCGGGGGGTCCGACGAGCAGTACTTC.

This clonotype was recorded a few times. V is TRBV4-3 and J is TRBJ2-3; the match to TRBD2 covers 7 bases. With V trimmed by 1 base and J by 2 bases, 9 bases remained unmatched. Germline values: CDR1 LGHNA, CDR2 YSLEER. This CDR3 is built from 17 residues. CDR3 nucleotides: TGCGCCAGCAGCCAAGTCACCGCGGGGGAGGACACAGATACGCAGTATTTT. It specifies CASSQVTAGEDTDTQYF.

CDR3 protein: CASSQDQQNIQYF. Here the CDR3 DNA reads TGCGCCAGCAGCCAAGACCAGCAAAACATTCAGTACTTC. The rearrangement joins TRBV4-1 to TRBJ2-4; D is undetermined. Germline values: CDR1 MGHRA, CDR2 YSYEKL. The V gene lost 0 bases and the J gene lost 5 bases, with 5 bases spanning the gap. This CDR3 region has 13 residues.

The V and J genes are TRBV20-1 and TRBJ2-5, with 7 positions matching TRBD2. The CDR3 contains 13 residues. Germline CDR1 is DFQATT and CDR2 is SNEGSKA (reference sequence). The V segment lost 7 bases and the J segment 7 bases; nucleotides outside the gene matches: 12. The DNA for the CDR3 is TGCAGTGTCCCTTCTGTCCAGCGGGGGACCCAGTACTTC. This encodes CSVPSVQRGTQYF.

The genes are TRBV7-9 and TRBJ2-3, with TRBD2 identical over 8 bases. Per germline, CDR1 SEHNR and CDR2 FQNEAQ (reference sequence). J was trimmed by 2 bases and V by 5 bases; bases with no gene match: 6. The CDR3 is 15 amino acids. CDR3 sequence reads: CASSQLAGTTDTQYF. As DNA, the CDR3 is TGTGCCAGCAGCCAATTAGCGGGGACCACAGATACGCAGTATTTT.

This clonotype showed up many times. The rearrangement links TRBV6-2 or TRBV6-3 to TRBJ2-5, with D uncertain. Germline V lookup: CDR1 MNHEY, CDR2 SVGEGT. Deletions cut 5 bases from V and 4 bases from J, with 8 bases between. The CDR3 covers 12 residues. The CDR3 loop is CASSRPTETQYF. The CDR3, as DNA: TGTGCCAGCAGTCGACCCACAGAGACCCAGTACTTC.

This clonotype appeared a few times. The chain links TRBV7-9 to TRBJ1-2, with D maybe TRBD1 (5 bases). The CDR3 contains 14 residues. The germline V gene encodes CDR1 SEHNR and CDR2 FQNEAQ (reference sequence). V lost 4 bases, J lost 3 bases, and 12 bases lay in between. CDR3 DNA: TGTGCCAGCAGCTCGATGCAGGGCTACTATGGCTACACCTTC. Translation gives CASSSMQGYYGYTF.

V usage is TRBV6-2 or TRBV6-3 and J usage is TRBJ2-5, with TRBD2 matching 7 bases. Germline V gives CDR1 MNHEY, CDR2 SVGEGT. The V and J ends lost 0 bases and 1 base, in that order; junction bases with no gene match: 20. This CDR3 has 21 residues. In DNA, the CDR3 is TGTGCCAGCAGTTACTCGTTACTGAGAGTTGGGACTAATAAGGGCCAAGAGACCCAGTACTTC. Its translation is CASSYSLLRVGTNKGQETQYF.